Sequencing of this T cell receptor beta chain was carried out in a study of Ad26.COV2.S vaccination and SARS-CoV-2 variants. Across the study: Recipients of Ad26.COV2.S got it intramuscularly, once or twice 56 days apart.

Generated by immunoSEQ multiplex PCR, the TCRdb table keeps only in-frame clones and is missing some. The repertoire includes 350,000 to 500,000 clones, roughly 90% of them detected once, and 3.6% sits in the top ten. The treatment here: around 19 received Ad26.COV2.S at low or high dose, single or two shots; about 5 received placebo; per-sample allocation not given. After the first vaccine or placebo injection, samples were drawn on day 63. The CDR3 length is 19 residues. Per the germline V gene, CDR1 is SGHVT and CDR2 is SQSDAQ. The V gene end was trimmed by 5 bases and the J gene end by 3 bases; junction bases not matched to a gene: 18.

V usage is TRBV7-4 and J usage is TRBJ2-7, with 11 bases matching TRBD1. The sample consisted of peripheral blood, taken in a trial of Ad26.COV2.S vaccine versus placebo. This TCR came from a person aged 18-60 years who received the Ad26.COV2.S COVID-19 vaccine or a placebo. The CDR3 sequence is CASSLNRDRGSGCSYEQYF. The CDR3 DNA sequence: TGTGCCAGCAGCCTTAACCGGGACAGGGGGAGCGGGTGTAGCTACGAGCAGTACTTC. The complete variable domain, with remaining parts taken from reference TRBV7-4 and TRBJ2-7, reads GAGVSQSPRYKVAKRGRDVALRCDSISGHVTLYWYRQTLGQGSEVLTYSQSDAQRDKSGRPSGRFSAERPERSVSTLKIQRTEQGDSAVYLCASSLNRDRGSGCSYEQYFGPGTRLTVT.